This TCR beta chain was identified during a study of Graves' ophthalmopathy and Graves' hyperthyroidism. Germline V gene lookup returns CDR1 SGHTA and CDR2 FQGTGA. The CDR3 spans 15 residues. This clonotype was picked up a small number of times. The study amplified TCR beta CDR3 regions using RNA transcripts. First-round RT-PCR with HTBI primers preceded a second-round multiplex PCR. TCRdb reanalysed the multiplex PCR reads using MiXCR and keeps one entry per CDR3 protein. The sample carries roughly 480,000 distinct CDR3 sequences, around an eighth recorded once. V usage is TRBV7-3 and J usage is TRBJ2-5, with 8 positions matching TRBD1. The end of the DNA aligns better with TRBJ2-7, so the J call may be wrong. Sequencing used blood. This receptor was identified in a woman in her twenties or thirties with Graves' ophthalmopathy. CDR3 amino acids: CASSSTTGAGNEQYF. The CDR3 bases are TGTGCCAGCAGCTCGACGACAGGGGCTGGTAACGAGCAGTACTTC.